The table lists the clone carrying this T cell receptor (beta chain) with a count of one. The record originates from a study of blood T cell repertoires in COVID-19. This CDR3 is built from 15 residues. Germline CDR1 KGHSH, CDR2 LQKENI. V was clipped by 6 bases and J by 6 bases, with 17 bases between them. Study processing details: Using reference gene primer amplification, nucleated cell counts were estimated. Assay used: immunoSEQ multiplex PCR; TCRdb lists only in-frame clones, some missing. D and trimming come from the DNA, and the V and J calls and clone size come from that table. Of hundreds of thousands of clones in the sample, roughly nine tenths were seen once.

This TCR derives from a man aged 55 to 70 who had recovered from COVID-19. Sequencing was done on a sample of peripheral blood. The chain employs TRBV18 and TRBJ2-2; maybe TRBD1 (5 bases). The CDR3 nucleotides are TGTGCCAGCTCTCTACTCGCAGGGTTCGCCGGGGAGCTGTTTTTT. Its translation: CASSLLAGFAGELFF.